This T cell receptor beta chain was found in a study of blood T cell repertoires in COVID-19. On the study more broadly: Specimens from acute and convalescent COVID-19 originated in the United States, Italy and Spain.

In the original workflow: The authors estimated nucleated cell counts from reference gene primer amplification. The assay was immunoSEQ multiplex PCR, and TCRdb's table has in-frame clones only and misses some. V, J and clone size are taken as reported in that table, and D and trimming were inferred from the DNA itself. The sample has over 200,000 clones; roughly 92% are singletons. Enrollment of patients from Seattle took place during active infection, with longitudinal follow-up. This clonotype originated in a man aged 55 to 70 with COVID-19, enrolled during active disease. The sequenced sample consisted of peripheral blood.

This chain's CDR3 is CASSNGQGAYEQYF. In nucleotides, the CDR3 is TGCGCCAGCAGCAATGGACAGGGGGCCTACGAGCAGTACTTC. The V call is TRBV5-1, the J call TRBJ2-7; 10 nucleotides match TRBD1. Unmatched junction bases numbered 3, after V lost 4 bases and J lost 2 bases. Germline CDR1 SGHRS, CDR2 YFSETQ. The CDR3 runs 14 residues.